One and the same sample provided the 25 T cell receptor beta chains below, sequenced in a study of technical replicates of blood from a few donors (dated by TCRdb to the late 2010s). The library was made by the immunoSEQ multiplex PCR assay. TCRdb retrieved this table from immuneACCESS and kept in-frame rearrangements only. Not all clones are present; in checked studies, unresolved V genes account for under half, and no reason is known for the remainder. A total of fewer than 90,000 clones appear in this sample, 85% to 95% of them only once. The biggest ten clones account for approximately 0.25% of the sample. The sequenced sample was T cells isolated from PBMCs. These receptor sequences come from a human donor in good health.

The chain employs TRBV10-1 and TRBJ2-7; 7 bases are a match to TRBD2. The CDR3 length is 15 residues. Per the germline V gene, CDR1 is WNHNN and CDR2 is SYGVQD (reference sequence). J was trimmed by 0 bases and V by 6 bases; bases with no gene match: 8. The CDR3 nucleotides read TGCGCCAGCAGACTAGCGTTCCAGAGCTCCTACGAGCAGTACTTC. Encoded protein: CASRLAFQSSYEQYF.

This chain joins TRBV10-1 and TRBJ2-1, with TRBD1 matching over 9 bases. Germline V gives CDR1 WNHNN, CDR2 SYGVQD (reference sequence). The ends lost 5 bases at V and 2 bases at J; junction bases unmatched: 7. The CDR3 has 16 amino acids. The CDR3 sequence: CASSTAGTGTYNEQFF. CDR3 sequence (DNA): TGCGCCAGCAGTACAGCCGGGACAGGGACCTACAATGAGCAGTTCTTC.

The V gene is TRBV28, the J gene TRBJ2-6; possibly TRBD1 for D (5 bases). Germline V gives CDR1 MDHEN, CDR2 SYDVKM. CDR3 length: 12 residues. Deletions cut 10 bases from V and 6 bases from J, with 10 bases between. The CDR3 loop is CANPGLANVLTF. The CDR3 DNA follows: TGTGCCAACCCAGGGTTGGCCAACGTCCTGACTTTC.

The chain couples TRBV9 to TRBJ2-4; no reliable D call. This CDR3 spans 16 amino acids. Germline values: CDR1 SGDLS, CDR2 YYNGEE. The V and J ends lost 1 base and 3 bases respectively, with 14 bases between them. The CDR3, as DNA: TGTGCCAGCAGCGTATGGAGAGTAGGTGGCAAAAACATTCAGTACTTC. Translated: CASSVWRVGGKNIQYF.

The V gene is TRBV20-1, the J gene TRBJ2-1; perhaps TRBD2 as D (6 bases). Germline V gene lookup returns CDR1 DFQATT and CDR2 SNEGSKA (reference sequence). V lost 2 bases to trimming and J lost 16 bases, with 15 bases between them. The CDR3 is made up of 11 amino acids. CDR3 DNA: TGCAGTGCTAGACGCCCTCGACTAGTTTTCTTC. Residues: CSARRPRLVFF.

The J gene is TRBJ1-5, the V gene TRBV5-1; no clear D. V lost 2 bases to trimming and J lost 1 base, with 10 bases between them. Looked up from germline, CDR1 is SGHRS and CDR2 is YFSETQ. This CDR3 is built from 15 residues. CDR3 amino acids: CASSFGGGSNQPQHF. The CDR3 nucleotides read TGCGCCAGCAGCTTTGGTGGCGGGAGCAATCAGCCCCAGCATTTT.

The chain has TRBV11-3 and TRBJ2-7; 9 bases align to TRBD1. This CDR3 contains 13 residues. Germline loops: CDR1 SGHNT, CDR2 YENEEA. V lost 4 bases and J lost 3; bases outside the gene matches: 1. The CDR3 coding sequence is TGTGCCAGCAGCTCGGACAGGGGCTACGAGCAGTACTTC. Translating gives CASSSDRGYEQYF.

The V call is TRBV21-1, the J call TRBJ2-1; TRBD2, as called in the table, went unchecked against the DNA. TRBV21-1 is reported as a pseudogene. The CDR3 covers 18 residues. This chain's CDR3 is CASRTLAGGILSYNEQFF. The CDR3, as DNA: TGTGCCAGCAGGACACTAGCGGGAGGGATATTGTCCTACAATGAGCAGTTCTTC.

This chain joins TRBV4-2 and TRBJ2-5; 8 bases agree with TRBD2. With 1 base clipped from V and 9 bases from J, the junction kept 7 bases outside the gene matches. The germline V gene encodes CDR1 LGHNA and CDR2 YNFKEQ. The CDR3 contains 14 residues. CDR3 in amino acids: CASSQAVAGSSQYF. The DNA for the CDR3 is TGTGCCAGCAGCCAAGCGGTAGCGGGGTCCTCCCAGTACTTC.

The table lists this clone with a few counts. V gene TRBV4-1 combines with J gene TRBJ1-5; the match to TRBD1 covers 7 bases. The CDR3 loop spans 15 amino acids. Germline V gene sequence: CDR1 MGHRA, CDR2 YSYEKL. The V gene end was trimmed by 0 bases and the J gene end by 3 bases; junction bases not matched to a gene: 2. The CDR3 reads CASSQDRGSNQPQHF. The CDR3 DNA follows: TGCGCCAGCAGCCAAGACAGGGGGTCCAATCAGCCCCAGCATTTT.

CDR3 sequence reads: CASRLLAGGSNEQYF. The CDR3 DNA is TGTGCCAGCAGGCTACTAGCGGGAGGTTCTAACGAGCAGTACTTC. The V gene is TRBV2, the J gene TRBJ2-7; 12 nucleotides match TRBD2. The V segment lost 6 bases and the J segment 5 bases; nucleotides outside the gene matches: 8. CDR3 length: 15 residues. In germline, CDR1 is SNHLY, CDR2 FYNNEI.

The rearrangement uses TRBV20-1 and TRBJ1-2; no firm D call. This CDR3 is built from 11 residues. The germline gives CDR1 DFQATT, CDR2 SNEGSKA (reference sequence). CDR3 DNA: TGCAGCGATTCCGGTCCCTATGGCTACACCTTC. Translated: CSDSGPYGYTF.

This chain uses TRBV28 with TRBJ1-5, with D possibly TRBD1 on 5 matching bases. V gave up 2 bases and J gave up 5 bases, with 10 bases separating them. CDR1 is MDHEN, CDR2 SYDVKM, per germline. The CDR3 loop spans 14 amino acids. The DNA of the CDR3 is TGTGCCAGCAGTTTAACCGGGACTTATCAGCCCCAGCATTTT. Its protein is CASSLTGTYQPQHF.

The chain's CDR3 is CASSGGLLGEQFF. CDR3 DNA sequence: TGTGCCAGCAGTGGGGGACTATTGGGCGAGCAGTTCTTC. This chain uses TRBV6-1 with TRBJ2-1; 7 nucleotides agree with TRBD2. Per the germline V gene, CDR1 is MNHNS and CDR2 is SASEGT. The CDR3 length is 13 residues. After removal of 4 bases from V and 10 bases from J, the junction contained 7 bases not matched to a gene.

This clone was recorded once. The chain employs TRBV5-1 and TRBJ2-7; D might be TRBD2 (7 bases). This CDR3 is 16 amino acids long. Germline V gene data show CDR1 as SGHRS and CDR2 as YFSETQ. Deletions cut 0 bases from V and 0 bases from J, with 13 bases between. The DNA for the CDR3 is TGCGCCAGCAGCTTGGCTGGCGGGGGCCTCTCCTACGAGCAGTACTTC. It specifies CASSLAGGGLSYEQYF.

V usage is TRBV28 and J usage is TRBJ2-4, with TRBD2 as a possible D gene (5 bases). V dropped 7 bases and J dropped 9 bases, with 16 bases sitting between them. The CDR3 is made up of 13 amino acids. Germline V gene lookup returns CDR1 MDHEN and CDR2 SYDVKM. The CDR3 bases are TGTGCCAGCAATCTTGTCGGGAACCGCATTCAGTACTTC. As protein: CASNLVGNRIQYF.

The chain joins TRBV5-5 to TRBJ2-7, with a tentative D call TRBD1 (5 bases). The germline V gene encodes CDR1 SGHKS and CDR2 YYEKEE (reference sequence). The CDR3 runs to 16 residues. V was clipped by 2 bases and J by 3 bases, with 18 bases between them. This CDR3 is CASSFTPQDLVYEQYF. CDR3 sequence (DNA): TGTGCCAGCAGCTTTACCCCACAGGATCTAGTCTACGAGCAGTACTTC.

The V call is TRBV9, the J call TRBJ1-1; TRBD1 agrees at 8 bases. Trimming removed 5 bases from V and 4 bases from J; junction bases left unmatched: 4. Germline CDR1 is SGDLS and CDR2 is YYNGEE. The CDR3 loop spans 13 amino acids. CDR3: CASSYQGATEAFF. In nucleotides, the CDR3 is TGTGCCAGCAGTTATCAGGGGGCCACTGAAGCTTTCTTT.

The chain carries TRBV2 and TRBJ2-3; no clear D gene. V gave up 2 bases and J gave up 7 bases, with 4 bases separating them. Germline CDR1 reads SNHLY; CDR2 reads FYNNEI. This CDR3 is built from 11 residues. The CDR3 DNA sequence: TGTGCCAGCAGTGAAAGCTATACGCAGTATTTT. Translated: CASSESYTQYF.

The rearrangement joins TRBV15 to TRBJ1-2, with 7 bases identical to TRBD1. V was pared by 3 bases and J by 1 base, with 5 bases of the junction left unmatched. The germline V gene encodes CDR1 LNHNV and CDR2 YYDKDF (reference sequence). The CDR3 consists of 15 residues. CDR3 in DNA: TGTGCCACCAGCAGCCGGACAGGTGTTAACTATGGCTACACCTTC. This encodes CATSSRTGVNYGYTF.

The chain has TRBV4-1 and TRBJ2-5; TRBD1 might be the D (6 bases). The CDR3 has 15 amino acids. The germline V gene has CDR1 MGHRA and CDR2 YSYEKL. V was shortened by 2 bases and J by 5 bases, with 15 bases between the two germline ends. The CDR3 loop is CASSQIAGAEETQYF. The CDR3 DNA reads TGCGCCAGCAGCCAAATTGCAGGGGCTGAGGAGACCCAGTACTTC.

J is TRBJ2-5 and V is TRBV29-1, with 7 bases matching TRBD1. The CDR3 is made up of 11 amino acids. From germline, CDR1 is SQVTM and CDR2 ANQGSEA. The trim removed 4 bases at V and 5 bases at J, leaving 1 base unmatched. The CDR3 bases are TGCAGCGTTGTGACAGGGGAGACCCAGTACTTC. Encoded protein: CSVVTGETQYF.

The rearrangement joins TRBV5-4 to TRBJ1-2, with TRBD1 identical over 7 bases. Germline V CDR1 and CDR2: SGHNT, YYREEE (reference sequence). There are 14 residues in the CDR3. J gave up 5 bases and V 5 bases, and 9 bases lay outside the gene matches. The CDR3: CASSTGTASYGYTF. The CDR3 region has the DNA TGTGCCAGCAGTACCGGGACAGCTTCGTATGGCTACACCTTC.

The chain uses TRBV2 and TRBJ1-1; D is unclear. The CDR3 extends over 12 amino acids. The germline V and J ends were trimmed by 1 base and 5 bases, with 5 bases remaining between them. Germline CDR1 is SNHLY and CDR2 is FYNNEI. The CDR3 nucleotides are TGTGCCAGCAGTGAAGACGGTACTGAAGCTTTCTTT. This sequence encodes CASSEDGTEAFF. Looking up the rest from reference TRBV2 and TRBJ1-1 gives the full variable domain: EPEVTQTPSHQVTQMGQEVILRCVPISNHLYFYWYRQILGQKVEFLVSFYNNEISEKSEIFDDQFSVERPDGSNFTLKIRSTKLEDSAMYFCASSEDGTEAFFGQGTRLTVV.

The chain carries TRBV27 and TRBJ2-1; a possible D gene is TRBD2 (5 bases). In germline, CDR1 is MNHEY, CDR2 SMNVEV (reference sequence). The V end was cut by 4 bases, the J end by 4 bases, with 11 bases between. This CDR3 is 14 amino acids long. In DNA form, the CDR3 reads TGTGCCAGCAGTTATAGCGTATTGTACAATGAGCAGTTCTTC. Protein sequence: CASSYSVLYNEQFF.